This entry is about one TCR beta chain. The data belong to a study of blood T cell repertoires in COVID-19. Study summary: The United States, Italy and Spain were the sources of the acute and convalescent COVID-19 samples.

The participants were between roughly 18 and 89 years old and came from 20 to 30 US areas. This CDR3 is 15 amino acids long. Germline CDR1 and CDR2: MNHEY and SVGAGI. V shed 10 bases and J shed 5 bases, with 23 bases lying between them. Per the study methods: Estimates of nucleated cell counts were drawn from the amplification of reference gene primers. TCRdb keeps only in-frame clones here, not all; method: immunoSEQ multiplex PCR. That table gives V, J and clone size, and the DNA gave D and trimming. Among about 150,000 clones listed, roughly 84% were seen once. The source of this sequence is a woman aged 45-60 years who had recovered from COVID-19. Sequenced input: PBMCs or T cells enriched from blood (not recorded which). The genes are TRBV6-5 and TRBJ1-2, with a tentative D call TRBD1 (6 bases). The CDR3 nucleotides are TGTGCCACCCAGACAGGCCCTGGTTGGGTGTATGGCTACACCTTC. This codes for CATQTGPGWVYGYTF.